The entry below describes one T cell receptor beta chain. Trimming cost V 1 base and J 3 bases, with 19 bases left between them. CDR1 MGHRA and CDR2 YSYEKL come from the germline V gene. The length of the CDR3 is 18 residues. The data were taken from a study of T-cell memory formation after mild COVID-19. TCRdb itself ran the 5' RACE reads through MiXCR, one entry per CDR3 protein. The profile shows 550,000 to 600,000 distinct CDR3 sequences, 20% to 25% of them singletons. The TCR originated in an adult woman who had mild COVID-19 (a few samples of this study predate the infection). Cell type and time point are not known. The rearrangement links TRBV4-1 to TRBJ2-1; tentatively, D is TRBD1 or TRBD2 (5 bases each). Sequencing was done on a sample of PBMCs or a T cell subset sorted from them (not recorded which). This CDR3 is CASSQGGPLEGFYNEQFF. DNA of the CDR3: TGCGCCAGCAGCCAAGGAGGTCCCTTAGAGGGGTTCTACAATGAGCAGTTCTTC.